The rows below give T cell receptor beta chains drawn from one sample of a study of blood T cell repertoires in COVID-19. Libraries were prepared by immunoSEQ multiplex PCR; TCRdb keeps only in-frame clonotypes and omits some of them. The table records 150,000 to 200,000 clones, roughly four fifths of them present only once. Specimen: peripheral blood. Source of these receptors: a human donor in a cohort sampled during active COVID-19. CDR3s include the opening cysteine and the closing phenylalanine or tryptophan. The order of the fields is clone size, D gene, CDR3 length, V gene, J gene, CDR3 DNA, CDR3 protein. A D gene is named only where the DNA matches it firmly. Expanded clones are given a class, and other clones once, few, many or no size at all.

clone_size: .; d_call: .; cdr3_length: 13; v_call: TRBV10-1; j_call: TRBJ2-7; cdr3_nt: TGCGCCAGCAGTGCGAGGACAGCATACGAGCAGTACTTC; cdr3_aa: CASSARTAYEQYF
clone_size: .; d_call: .; cdr3_length: 13; v_call: TRBV11-2; j_call: TRBJ2-7; cdr3_nt: TGTGCCAGCAGACCCCCCGACAGCTACGAGCAGTACTTC; cdr3_aa: CASRPPDSYEQYF
clone_size: few; d_call: TRBD1; cdr3_length: 13; v_call: TRBV7-6; j_call: TRBJ1-6; cdr3_nt: TGTGCCAGCAGCTTAGTCGACAGGGGTCACCTCCACTTT; cdr3_aa: CASSLVDRGHLHF
clone_size: .; d_call: .; cdr3_length: 18; v_call: TRBV12-1; j_call: TRBJ2-1; cdr3_nt: TGTGCCAGCAGCTCGCCTATAGCGGGGGGCCGCTCCTACAATGAGCAGTTCTTC; cdr3_aa: CASSSPIAGGRSYNEQFF
clone_size: .; d_call: TRBD1; cdr3_length: 19; v_call: TRBV6-4; j_call: TRBJ2-4; cdr3_nt: TGTGCCAGCAGTGCGGATCGCAGGGGGCGTTTACGTGATGAAAACATTCAGTACTTC; cdr3_aa: CASSADRRGRLRDENIQYF
clone_size: .; d_call: TRBD2; cdr3_length: 15; v_call: TRBV6-5; j_call: TRBJ2-1; cdr3_nt: TGTGCCAGCAGGAAGGGACTAGCGGGGAACAATGAGCAGTTCTTC; cdr3_aa: CASRKGLAGNNEQFF
clone_size: few; d_call: .; cdr3_length: 13; v_call: TRBV5-6; j_call: TRBJ2-7; cdr3_nt: TGTGCCAGCCTGGGGGCCGGATCCTACGAGCAGTACTTC; cdr3_aa: CASLGAGSYEQYF
clone_size: .; d_call: .; cdr3_length: 16; v_call: TRBV7-6; j_call: TRBJ2-2; cdr3_nt: TGTGCCAGCAGCCGCAGTTCGGCGGGCTTCACCGGGGAGCTGTTTTTT; cdr3_aa: CASSRSSAGFTGELFF
clone_size: .; d_call: .; cdr3_length: 14; v_call: TRBV14; j_call: TRBJ2-7; cdr3_nt: TGTGCCAGCAGCCCGGGAGTCCCAGGGTACGAGCAGTACTTC; cdr3_aa: CASSPGVPGYEQYF
clone_size: .; d_call: TRBD1; cdr3_length: 13; v_call: TRBV11-1; j_call: TRBJ2-3; cdr3_nt: TGTGCCAGCAGGGGACAGGGTTCAGATACGCAGTATTTT; cdr3_aa: CASRGQGSDTQYF
clone_size: .; d_call: .; cdr3_length: 14; v_call: TRBV5-1; j_call: TRBJ2-1; cdr3_nt: TGCGCCAGCAGCTTGGCCGAGCTTTACAATGAGCAGTTCTTC; cdr3_aa: CASSLAELYNEQFF
clone_size: .; d_call: TRBD2; cdr3_length: 15; v_call: TRBV10-3; j_call: TRBJ2-3; cdr3_nt: TGTGCCATCAGTGCTCGCGGGGGACCCACAGATACGCAGTATTTT; cdr3_aa: CAISARGGPTDTQYF
clone_size: .; d_call: TRBD1; cdr3_length: 17; v_call: TRBV7-8; j_call: TRBJ1-4; cdr3_nt: TGTGCCAGCAGCGGAGAGGTAGGGGTAAACAGGGGTGAAAAACTGTTTTTT; cdr3_aa: CASSGEVGVNRGEKLFF
clone_size: .; d_call: TRBD1; cdr3_length: 17; v_call: TRBV5-1; j_call: TRBJ2-1; cdr3_nt: TGCGCCAGCAGCCTTCTCATCAACAGGGGGCCCTACAATGAGCAGTTCTTC; cdr3_aa: CASSLLINRGPYNEQFF
clone_size: .; d_call: TRBD1; cdr3_length: 14; v_call: TRBV13; j_call: TRBJ1-2; cdr3_nt: TGTGCCAGCAGCGTACAGGGGCTTAACTATGGCTACACCTTC; cdr3_aa: CASSVQGLNYGYTF
clone_size: .; d_call: .; cdr3_length: 15; v_call: TRBV6-1; j_call: TRBJ2-7; cdr3_nt: TGTGCCAGCAGTGAACGATCGGGGGAACCCTACGAGCAGTACTTC; cdr3_aa: CASSERSGEPYEQYF
clone_size: .; d_call: TRBD2; cdr3_length: 16; v_call: TRBV7-9; j_call: TRBJ2-1; cdr3_nt: TGTGCCAGCAGCCCGGGACTAGCGGGAGTCTACAATGAGCAGTTCTTC; cdr3_aa: CASSPGLAGVYNEQFF
clone_size: .; d_call: TRBD1; cdr3_length: 15; v_call: TRBV19; j_call: TRBJ2-7; cdr3_nt: TGTGCCAGTAGTATGGGGGGACAGGGGTACTACGAGCAGTACTTC; cdr3_aa: CASSMGGQGYYEQYF